These T cell receptor beta chains were read from a single sample in a study of T cell changes during pregnancy in multiple sclerosis. Only in-frame clones appear in the TCRdb table, and some are missing; sequencing was by immunoSEQ multiplex PCR. There are some 60,000 clones in the sample; around 92% occur only once, and 0.7% to 1% lies in the top ten. Sequencing used peripheral blood, obtained in the first trimester of pregnancy. These receptor sequences come from a female donor with multiple sclerosis, enrolled in a pregnancy study. Each CDR3 is given with its conserved first and last residue. The D gene is left open where the match is weak.

d_call: NA; j_call: TRBJ2-3; v_call: TRBV29-1; cdr3_nt: TGCAGCGCCGGAGGAACAGATACGCAGTATTTT; cdr3_aa: CSAGGTDTQYF
d_call: TRBD1; j_call: TRBJ1-2; v_call: TRBV27; cdr3_nt: TGTGCCAGCAGCTTCACCTCCCGGGACAGGGGGTACTATGGCTACACCTTC; cdr3_aa: CASSFTSRDRGYYGYTF
d_call: NA; j_call: TRBJ2-2; v_call: TRBV9; cdr3_nt: TGTGCCAGCAGCGTAGAAGTACAGACGAACACCGGGGAGCTGTTTTTT; cdr3_aa: CASSVEVQTNTGELFF
d_call: TRBD1; j_call: TRBJ1-5; v_call: TRBV6-5; cdr3_nt: TGTGCCAGCAGTCAATCAGGGGGCAGGGATCAGCCCCAGCATTTT; cdr3_aa: CASSQSGGRDQPQHF
d_call: NA; j_call: TRBJ1-4; v_call: TRBV5-6; cdr3_nt: TGTGCCAGCAGCCAGGTGGGGGGGGGTGAAAAACTGTTTTTT; cdr3_aa: CASSQVGGGEKLFF
d_call: NA; j_call: TRBJ2-3; v_call: TRBV19; cdr3_nt: TGTGCCAGTAGTAAGGGGACATACACAGATACGCAGTATTTT; cdr3_aa: CASSKGTYTDTQYF
d_call: TRBD2; j_call: TRBJ2-1; v_call: TRBV30; cdr3_nt: TGTGCCTGCTCAGGGACTAGGTATCGTGTTGAGCAGTTCTTC; cdr3_aa: CACSGTRYRVEQFF
d_call: NA; j_call: TRBJ2-7; v_call: TRBV7-2; cdr3_nt: TGTGCCAGCAGCTTAGATCCAGGCCTCCGCTACGAGCAGTACTTC; cdr3_aa: CASSLDPGLRYEQYF
d_call: TRBD2; j_call: TRBJ2-1; v_call: TRBV4-3; cdr3_nt: TGCGCCAGCAGCCGCACTAGCGGGGCAGACAATGAGCAGTTCTTC; cdr3_aa: CASSRTSGADNEQFF
d_call: NA; j_call: TRBJ2-7; v_call: TRBV4-2; cdr3_nt: TGTGCCAGCAGCCAGAGCGGCAGCCGCGAGCAGTACTTC; cdr3_aa: CASSQSGSREQYF
d_call: NA; j_call: TRBJ1-5; v_call: TRBV14; cdr3_nt: TGTGCCAGCAGCCAAGGGGGCGGGAGTCAGCCCCAGCATTTT; cdr3_aa: CASSQGGGSQPQHF
d_call: TRBD1; j_call: TRBJ1-1; v_call: TRBV6-5; cdr3_nt: TGTGCCAGCAGAAAAATGACAGGGGGCATCACTGAAGCTTTCTTT; cdr3_aa: CASRKMTGGITEAFF
d_call: NA; j_call: TRBJ1-2; v_call: TRBV19; cdr3_nt: TGTGCCAGTAGTACCGTGTTCTCTACGGGTGGCTACACCTTC; cdr3_aa: CASSTVFSTGGYTF